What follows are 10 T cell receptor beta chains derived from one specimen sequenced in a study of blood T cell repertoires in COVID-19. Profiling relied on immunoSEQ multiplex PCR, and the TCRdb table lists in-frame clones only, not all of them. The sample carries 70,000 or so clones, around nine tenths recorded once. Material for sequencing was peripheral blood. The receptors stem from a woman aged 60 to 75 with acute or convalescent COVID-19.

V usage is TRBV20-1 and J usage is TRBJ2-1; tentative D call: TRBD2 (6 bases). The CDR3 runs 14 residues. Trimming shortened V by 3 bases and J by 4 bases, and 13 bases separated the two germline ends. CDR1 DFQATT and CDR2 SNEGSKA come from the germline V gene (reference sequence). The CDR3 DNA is TGCAGTGCTAGTCTTGCGGGGCTATACAATGAGCAGTTCTTC. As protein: CSASLAGLYNEQFF.

CDR3 sequence (DNA): TGTGCCAGCAGCCCAAACGCCGGACAGGGGAATTCACCCCTCCACTTT. It translates to CASSPNAGQGNSPLHF. This chain connects TRBV5-5 to TRBJ1-6, with 9 bases fitting TRBD1. Germline V gene data show CDR1 as SGHKS and CDR2 as YYEKEE (reference sequence). The CDR3 contains 16 residues. V lost 4 bases to trimming and J lost 7 bases; unmatched junction nucleotides: 9.

The CDR3 here is CATSDSSTDTQYF. The CDR3 DNA reads as TGTGCCACCAGTGATTCTAGCACAGATACGCAGTATTTT. The chain is built from TRBV24-1 and TRBJ2-3; D unclear. CDR1 and CDR2 from the germline V gene are KGHDR and SFDVKD. The CDR3 runs to 13 residues. V shed 2 bases and J shed 0 bases, with 2 bases lying between them.

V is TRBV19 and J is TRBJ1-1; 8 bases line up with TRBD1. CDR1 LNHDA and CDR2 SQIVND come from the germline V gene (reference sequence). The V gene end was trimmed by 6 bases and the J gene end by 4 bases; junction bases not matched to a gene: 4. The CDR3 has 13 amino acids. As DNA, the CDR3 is TGTGCCAGTAGCCAACAGGGGGTCACTGAAGCTTTCTTT. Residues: CASSQQGVTEAFF.

The CDR3 DNA sequence: TGTGCCAGCAGCTCTAGCGGGGGGGCGACCGGGGAGCTGTTTTTT. This gives the protein CASSSSGGATGELFF. The rearrangement links TRBV7-3 to TRBJ2-2, with 12 bases fitting TRBD2. V lost 4 bases and J lost 5; bases outside the gene matches: 2. Germline values: CDR1 SGHTA, CDR2 FQGTGA. There are 15 residues in the CDR3.

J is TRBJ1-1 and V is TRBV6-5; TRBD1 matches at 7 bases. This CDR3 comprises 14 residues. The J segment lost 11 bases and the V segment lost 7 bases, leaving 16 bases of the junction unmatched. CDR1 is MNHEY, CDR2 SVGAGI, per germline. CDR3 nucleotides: TGTGCCAGCACCCCGATCGACAGGGCAGGGGTGGCTTTCTTT. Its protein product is CASTPIDRAGVAFF.

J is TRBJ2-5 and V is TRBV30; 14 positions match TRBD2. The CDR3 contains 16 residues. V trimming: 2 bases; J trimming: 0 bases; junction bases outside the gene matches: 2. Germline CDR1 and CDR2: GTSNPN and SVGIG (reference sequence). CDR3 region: CAWSPGLAGDQETQYF. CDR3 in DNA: TGTGCCTGGAGTCCGGGACTAGCGGGGGACCAAGAGACCCAGTACTTC.

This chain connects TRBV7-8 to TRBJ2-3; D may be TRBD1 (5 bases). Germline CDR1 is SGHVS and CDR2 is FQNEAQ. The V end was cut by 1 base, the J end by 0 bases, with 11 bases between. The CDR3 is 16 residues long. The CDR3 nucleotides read TGTGCCAGCAGCTTAGTCCAGGGTACGAGCACAGATACGCAGTATTTT. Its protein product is CASSLVQGTSTDTQYF.

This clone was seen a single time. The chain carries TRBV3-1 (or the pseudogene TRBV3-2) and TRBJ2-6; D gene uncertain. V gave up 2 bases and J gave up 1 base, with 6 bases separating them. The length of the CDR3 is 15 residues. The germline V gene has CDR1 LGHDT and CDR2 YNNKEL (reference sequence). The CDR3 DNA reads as TGTGCCAGCAGCCAATCCAGGTCTGGGGCCAACGTCCTGACTTTC. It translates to CASSQSRSGANVLTF.

CDR3 residues: CASSSDRNYGYTF. The CDR3 nucleotides are TGTGCCAGCAGTTCAGACAGGAACTATGGCTACACCTTC. The chain has TRBV9 and TRBJ1-2; a possible D gene is TRBD1 (6 bases). Between the trimmed V and J ends, which lost 5 bases and 2 bases, there was a span of 10 bases. This CDR3 has 13 amino acids. Germline V gives CDR1 SGDLS, CDR2 YYNGEE.